Listed here is a single TCR beta chain. Sequenced by immunoSEQ multiplex PCR; TCRdb stores in-frame clones only, minus some. This table has hundreds of thousands of clones, approximately 88% appearing once. V lost 4 bases, J lost 3 bases, and 10 bases lay in between. Germline V gene data show CDR1 as KGHSH and CDR2 as LQKENI. The CDR3 is 14 residues long. This sample is part of a study of cytomegalovirus exposure and HLA in healthy donors. The specimen was PBMCs. The V call is TRBV18, the J call TRBJ1-5; D is ambiguous. This TCR was sampled from a woman under 40 in good health and CMV-seropositive. CDR3 amino acids: CASSLQTDNQPQHF. The CDR3 DNA follows: TGTGCCAGCTCACTTCAGACGGACAATCAGCCCCAGCATTTT. Drawing the rest from reference TRBV18 and TRBJ1-5, the complete variable domain is NAGVMQNPRHLVRRRGQEARLRCSPMKGHSHVYWYRQLPEEGLKFMVYLQKENIIDESGMPKERFSAEFPKEGPSILRIQQVVRGDSAAYFCASSLQTDNQPQHFGDGTRLSIL.